These T cell receptor beta chains were read from a single sample in a study of blood T cell repertoires in COVID-19. Using immunoSEQ multiplex PCR, the repertoire was profiled, and TCRdb retains in-frame clones only, with some absent. In the table there are more than 75,000 clones, more than 70% of which are singletons. The material sequenced was peripheral blood. These receptors originate from a woman of 80 years or more with active COVID-19. CDR3s include the opening cysteine and the closing phenylalanine or tryptophan. D genes are given only for firm matches. Not every row has a clone size; where given, it reads once, few, many or a size class.

J | V | size | D | CDR3 | DNA
TRBJ1-1 | TRBV18 | few | TRBD1 | CASSPELDRDDTEAFF | TGTGCCAGCTCACCTGAATTGGACAGGGACGACACTGAAGCTTTCTTT
TRBJ2-3 | TRBV6-5 | - | TRBD2 | CASSYLAGGTDTQYF | TGTGCCAGCAGTTACCTAGCGGGAGGAACAGATACGCAGTATTTT
TRBJ2-3 | TRBV9 | once | TRBD1 | CASSVEDRDTDTQYF | TGTGCCAGCAGCGTAGAGGACAGGGACACAGATACGCAGTATTTT
TRBJ1-5 | TRBV2 | once | TRBD1 | CASTRTGGRQPQHF | TGTGCCAGCACCAGGACAGGGGGCCGTCAGCCCCAGCATTTT
TRBJ1-5 | TRBV4-2 | - | - | CASSEGNQPQHF | TGTGCCAGCAGCGAGGGTAATCAGCCCCAGCATTTT
TRBJ2-1 | TRBV11-1 | - | TRBD2 | CASSLGTSAYNEQFF | TGTGCCAGCAGCTTAGGCACTAGCGCTTACAATGAGCAGTTCTTC
TRBJ2-1 | TRBV6-2/TRBV6-3 | - | TRBD2 | CASSYSVTSGRADEQFF | TGTGCCAGCAGTTACTCGGTTACGAGCGGGAGGGCCGATGAGCAGTTCTTC
TRBJ2-3 | TRBV21-1 | - | - | CASRGLAGGTQYF | TGTGCCAGCAGAGGACTAGCGGGAGGTACGCAGTATTTT
TRBJ2-7 | TRBV19 | - | TRBD2 | CASSPGGGRRYEQYF | TGTGCCAGTAGTCCCGGCGGCGGGAGGAGATACGAGCAGTACTTC
TRBJ2-5 | TRBV6-6 | - | - | CASSLPGKETQYF | TGTGCCAGCAGCCTCCCAGGGAAAGAGACCCAGTACTTC
TRBJ2-5 | TRBV10-3 | - | TRBD2 | CATRSSGSSETQYF | TGTGCCACCCGGAGTAGCGGGAGCTCAGAGACCCAGTACTTC
TRBJ1-1 | TRBV6-5 | - | TRBD1 | CASRRTGALNTEAFF | TGTGCCAGCAGGAGGACAGGGGCCCTGAACACTGAAGCTTTCTTT
TRBJ2-4 | TRBV6-2/TRBV6-3 | - | TRBD1 | CASSLGWTGTSPGSKNIQYF | TGTGCCAGCAGTTTAGGGTGGACAGGGACCTCGCCTGGGAGCAAAAACATTCAGTACTTC
TRBJ1-5 | TRBV5-8 | - | - | CASSPLHQPQHF | TGTGCCAGCAGCCCCCTCCATCAGCCCCAGCATTTT
TRBJ2-7 | TRBV2 | few | - | CASRVEGVNYEQYF | TGTGCCAGCAGAGTAGAGGGAGTAAACTACGAGCAGTACTTC
TRBJ1-2 | TRBV2 | once | TRBD1 | CASRDGPGGGYTF | TGTGCCAGCAGGGACGGGCCAGGGGGCGGCTACACCTTC
TRBJ2-2 | TRBV23-1 | once | TRBD2 | CASSQSGLAGGTGELFF | TGCGCCAGCAGTCAATCGGGACTAGCGGGGGGGACCGGGGAGCTGTTTTTT
TRBJ1-5 | TRBV6-4 | - | TRBD1 | CASTGQALAQPQHF | TGTGCCAGCACTGGACAGGCGTTGGCTCAGCCCCAGCATTTT
TRBJ2-7 | TRBV5-5 | - | - | CASSLEPALEQYF | TGTGCCAGCAGCTTGGAACCTGCGCTCGAGCAGTACTTC
TRBJ1-1 | TRBV7-8 | - | - | CASSLASEQYTEAFF | TGTGCCAGCAGCTTAGCGTCGGAACAGTACACTGAAGCTTTCTTT
TRBJ1-2 | TRBV5-6 | - | - | CASTQLGVEGTNYGYTF | TGTGCCAGCACCCAACTTGGAGTCGAAGGAACTAACTATGGCTACACCTTC
TRBJ1-6 | TRBV19 | - | - | CASNMGGNSPLHF | TGTGCCAGTAATATGGGGGGAAATTCACCCCTCCACTTT
TRBJ1-4 | TRBV11-2 | - | - | CASSYQGRGEKLFF | TGTGCCAGCAGCTACCAGGGGAGGGGTGAAAAACTGTTTTTT
TRBJ2-1 | TRBV27 | - | TRBD2 | CASSLLVTSVYNEQFF | TGTGCCAGCAGTTTATTGGTGACTAGCGTATACAATGAGCAGTTCTTC
TRBJ2-3 | TRBV19 | few | - | CASSVTGTRASTDTQYF | TGTGCCAGTAGTGTGACCGGGACTCGCGCTAGCACAGATACGCAGTATTTT
TRBJ1-2 | TRBV19 | - | TRBD1 | CASRLGTGNILLYGYTF | TGTGCCAGTAGACTCGGGACAGGGAATATACTGCTCTATGGCTACACCTTC
TRBJ2-5 | TRBV2 | - | - | CASTPGLGGETQYF | TGTGCCAGCACCCCGGGACTAGGGGGCGAGACCCAGTACTTC
TRBJ2-1 | TRBV2 | - | - | CASSQEVEQFF | TGTGCCAGCAGCCAGGAGGTGGAGCAGTTCTTC
TRBJ2-2 | TRBV11-2 | - | - | CASSPGGGVAGELFF | TGTGCCAGCAGCCCCGGCGGCGGAGTGGCCGGGGAGCTGTTTTTT
TRBJ2-5 | TRBV10-3 | - | TRBD2 | CAISDPTSGRQETQYF | TGTGCCATCAGTGATCCGACTAGCGGGAGGCAAGAGACCCAGTACTTC
TRBJ2-1 | TRBV21-1 | - | - | CASSKVHPRLAGPPLNEQFF | TGTGCCAGCAGCAAAGTCCATCCGAGACTAGCGGGACCCCCCCTCAATGAGCAGTTCTTC